Below are 6 T cell receptor beta chains sequenced from a single sample in a study of OX40 agonist ivuxolimab in advanced cancers. TCRdb's copy holds only in-frame clones and misses some; the assay was immunoSEQ multiplex PCR. The sample yields around 44,000 clones, roughly 86% seen once. The sample consisted of CD4+ or CD8+ T cells sorted from blood, taken in a trial of the OX40 agonist ivuxolimab. All receptors come from an adult with an advanced solid tumor such as melanoma, head and neck, liver or kidney cancer.

The chain couples TRBV10-3 to TRBJ1-4; no clear D. Germline CDR1 ENHRY, CDR2 SYGVKD. V was pared by 6 bases and J by 7 bases, with 15 bases between. The CDR3 has 14 amino acids. CDR3 in amino acids: CAIRDGFSGEKLFF. CDR3 nucleotide sequence: TGTGCCATCAGAGACGGATTCAGCGGTGAAAAACTGTTTTTT.

CDR3 protein: CASSSMGESYEQYF. CDR3 bases: TGTGCCAGCAGCTCGATGGGGGAGTCCTACGAGCAGTACTTC. This sequence joins TRBV7-6 and TRBJ2-7, with D perhaps TRBD1 or TRBD2 (5 bases each). The CDR3 sequence is 14 residues long. Trimming took 4 bases from V and 1 from J, leaving 11 bases between them. Per germline, CDR1 SGHVS and CDR2 FNYEAQ.

This clone was recorded only once. The chain joins TRBV19 to TRBJ2-7; TRBD2 matches 7 bases. The J segment lost 0 bases and the V segment lost 2 bases, leaving 4 bases of the junction unmatched. There are 15 residues in the CDR3. Per the germline V gene, CDR1 is LNHDA and CDR2 is SQIVND (reference sequence). The CDR3 is CASSISGGSSYEQYF. CDR3 bases: TGTGCCAGTAGTATATCGGGGGGAAGCTCCTACGAGCAGTACTTC.

V is TRBV29-1 and J is TRBJ1-5; D remains ambiguous. Trimming cost V 0 bases and J 6 bases, with 15 bases left between them. In germline, CDR1 is SQVTM, CDR2 ANQGSEA. This CDR3 is built from 15 residues. CDR3 sequence reads: CSVEDGDGPGQPQHF. The DNA of the CDR3 is TGCAGCGTTGAAGATGGGGATGGCCCAGGTCAGCCCCAGCATTTT.

The chain is built from TRBV15 and TRBJ2-3; D call uncertain. The ends were cut back, 3 bases at V and 1 base at J, with 5 bases in the middle. Germline CDR1 LNHNV, CDR2 YYDKDF (reference sequence). The CDR3 is made up of 13 amino acids. The CDR3 loop is CATSSFRTDTQYF. CDR3 DNA sequence: TGTGCCACCAGCAGTTTTCGCACAGATACGCAGTATTTT.

The rearrangement joins TRBV7-3 to TRBJ2-1; D possibly matches TRBD1 or TRBD2 (5 bases each). Looked up from germline, CDR1 is SGHTA and CDR2 is FQGTGA. The CDR3 has 15 residues. Trimming removed 1 base at V and 9 bases at J, with 16 bases between. CDR3 loop: CASSLISGGRGEQFF. As DNA, the CDR3 is TGTGCCAGCAGCTTAATTAGTGGGGGTCGCGGTGAGCAGTTCTTC.